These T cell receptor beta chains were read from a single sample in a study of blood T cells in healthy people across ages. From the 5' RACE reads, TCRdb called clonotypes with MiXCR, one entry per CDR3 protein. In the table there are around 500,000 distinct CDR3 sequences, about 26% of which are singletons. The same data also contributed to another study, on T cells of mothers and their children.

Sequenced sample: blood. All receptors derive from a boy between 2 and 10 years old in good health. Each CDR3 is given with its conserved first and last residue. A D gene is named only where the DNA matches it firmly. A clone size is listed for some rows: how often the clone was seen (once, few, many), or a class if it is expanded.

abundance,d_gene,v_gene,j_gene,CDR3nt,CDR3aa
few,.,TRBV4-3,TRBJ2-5,TGCGCCAGCAGCTTAGACGAGGGAGAGACCCAGTACTTC,CASSLDEGETQYF
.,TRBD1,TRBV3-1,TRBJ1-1,TGTGCCAGCAGCCAAGTTGGGACAGCTGAAGCTTTCTTT,CASSQVGTAEAFF
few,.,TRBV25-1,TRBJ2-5,TGTGCCGTAGCCGCGGAAGAGACCCAGTACTTC,CAVAAEETQYF
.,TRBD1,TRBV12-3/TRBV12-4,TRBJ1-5,TGTGCCAGCAGTTCAAACAACAGGGGCAGCAATCAGCCCCAGCATTTT,CASSSNNRGSNQPQHF
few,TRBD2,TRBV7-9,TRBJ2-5,TGTGCCAGCTGGGGGACTAGCGGGCCCCAAGAGACCCAGTACTTC,CASWGTSGPQETQYF
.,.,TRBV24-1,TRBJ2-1,TGTGCCACCAGTGATTGGACGCGGACGGACGAGCAGTTCTTC,CATSDWTRTDEQFF
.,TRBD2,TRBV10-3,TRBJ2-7,TGTGCCACCGGACTAGCGAGGGATACCGAGCAGTACTTC,CATGLARDTEQYF
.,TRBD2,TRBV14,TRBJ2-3,TGTGCCAGCAGCCAAGTGACTAGCGGGAGGTTCACAGATACGCAGTATTTT,CASSQVTSGRFTDTQYF
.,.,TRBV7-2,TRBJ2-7,TGTGCCAGCAGCTTAGCTCCTAGTGAGGTCTACGAGCAGTACTTC,CASSLAPSEVYEQYF
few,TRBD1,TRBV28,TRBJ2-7,TGTGCCAGCAGTTTGGGACAGGAGTACGAGCAGTACTTC,CASSLGQEYEQYF
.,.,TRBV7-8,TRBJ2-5,TGTGCCAGCAGCTTATCATTCAGGGCTTCGGGAGAGACCCAGTACTTC,CASSLSFRASGETQYF
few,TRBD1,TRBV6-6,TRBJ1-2,TGTGCCAGCAGCTCCGGGACAGGGCATGGCTACACCTTC,CASSSGTGHGYTF
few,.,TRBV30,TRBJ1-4,TGTGCCTGGAGTTTCCCAACAGTACGGGGTGAAAAACTGCTTTTT,CAWSFPTVRGEKLLF
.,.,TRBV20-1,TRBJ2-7,TGCAGTGCTAGAGACTTCTTAGCGAACTCCTACGAGCAGTACTTC,CSARDFLANSYEQYF
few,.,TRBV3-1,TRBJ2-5,TGTGCCAGCGGCCAAGATGTTAGAAAGTTTAAAGAGACCCAGTACTTC,CASGQDVRKFKETQYF
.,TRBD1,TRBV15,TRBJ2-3,TGTGCCACCAGCGGGGACAGGGGACGAGATACGCAGTATTTT,CATSGDRGRDTQYF
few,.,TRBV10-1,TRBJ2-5,TGCGCCAGCAGAGCGGAGGGAGCGGTTTTGGAGACCCAGTACTTC,CASRAEGAVLETQYF
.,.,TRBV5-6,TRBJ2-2,TGTGCCAGCAGCTTGATAAGCTGGGTCGATGCGAACACCGGGGAGCTGTTTTTT,CASSLISWVDANTGELFF
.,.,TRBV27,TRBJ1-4,TGTGCCAGCATCTCCCCCCCGAGGGAAAAACTGTTTTTT,CASISPPREKLFF
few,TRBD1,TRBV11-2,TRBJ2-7,TGTGCCAGCAGGAGTATCAGGGGGCGGAACGAGCAGTACTTC,CASRSIRGRNEQYF
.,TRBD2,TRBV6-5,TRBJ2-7,TGTGCCAGCAGTTATCTTGGGCTAGCGGACGAGCAGTACTTC,CASSYLGLADEQYF
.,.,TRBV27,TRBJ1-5,TGTGCCAGCAGTTTTGGGACAAGCAATCAGCCCCAGCATTTT,CASSFGTSNQPQHF
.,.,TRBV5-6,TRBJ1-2,TGTGCCAGCAGCTTGGTTGGGCAGGGGGGCTACACCTTC,CASSLVGQGGYTF
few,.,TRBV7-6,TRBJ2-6,TGTGCCAGCAGCTTAGACTCGGTCTACGAAGTAGGAGGGGCCAACGTCCTGACTTTC,CASSLDSVYEVGGANVLTF
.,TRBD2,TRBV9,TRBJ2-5,TGTGCCAGCAGCACGCGGGGGGTAGAAGAGACCCAGTACTTC,CASSTRGVEETQYF
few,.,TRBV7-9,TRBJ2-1,TGTGCCAGCAGCTTTCGTCCTGGGAGCTCCTACAATGAGCAGTTCTTC,CASSFRPGSSYNEQFF
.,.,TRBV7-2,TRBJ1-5,TGTGCCAGCAGCTTAAGCGGGCGGCAGCCCCAGCATTTT,CASSLSGRQPQHF
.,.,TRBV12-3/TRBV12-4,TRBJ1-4,TGTGCCAGCACCTCCCGGACAGTGGGGTCTGGAAAACTGTTTTTT,CASTSRTVGSGKLFF